This TCR beta chain was identified during a study of T cell responses to AZD1222 COVID-19 vaccine. Germline V lookup: CDR1 MNHEY, CDR2 SMNVEV (reference sequence). This CDR3 comprises 15 residues. V was trimmed by 2 bases and J by 6 bases, leaving 13 bases between them. This clone is a singleton in its sample. Produced via immunoSEQ multiplex PCR; TCRdb's table is partial and in-frame only. The sample records about 140,000 clones, 89% being singletons. The input for sequencing was peripheral blood, taken on day 0 of AZD1222 vaccination. The V call is TRBV27, the J call TRBJ2-2; D perhaps matches TRBD2 (6 bases). This sequence originates from an adult in good health. CDR3 in amino acids: CASSLTSSFSGELFF. The CDR3 DNA follows: TGTGCCAGCAGTTTAACTAGCTCTTTTTCCGGGGAGCTGTTTTTT.